The present T cell receptor beta chain was sequenced within a study of cytomegalovirus exposure and HLA in healthy donors. In the study overall: Most genotyped donors, about 81% of around 370, had Caucasian-associated genetic ancestry.

PCR employed 60 Vbeta and 13 Jbeta primers. Sequencing was performed with immunoSEQ multiplex PCR; in TCRdb, only in-frame clones are kept and a portion is missing. The table lists some 130,000 clones. As regards this clone: Its antigen remains unidentified.

The length of the CDR3 is 15 residues. Per germline, CDR1 MNHNY and CDR2 SVGAGI (reference sequence). V shed 2 bases, J shed 5 bases, and the junction held 9 bases outside the gene matches. Study-wide findings and caveats: It was reportedly the case that the classifier diagnosed cytomegalovirus status with high specificity and sensitivity. Cytomegalovirus association was assigned to more than 150 TCR beta chains.

The V gene is TRBV6-6, the J gene TRBJ2-7; 7 positions agree with TRBD1. Sequenced material: PBMCs. The sequence derives from a middle-aged woman in good health and CMV-seropositive. CDR3 loop: CASSYQTGLGDEQYF. CDR3 coding DNA: TGTGCCAGCAGTTACCAGACAGGGTTAGGGGACGAGCAGTACTTC.